The sequence of this TCR beta chain was determined in a study of blood T cell repertoires in COVID-19. Across the study: Acute-phase and convalescent COVID-19 samples originated in the United States, Italy and Spain. T cells, B-cell-depleted T cells, or PBMCs provided the cDNA or gDNA that served as material.

Per the study methods: Amplified reference gene primers provided the basis for estimating nucleated cell counts. Using immunoSEQ multiplex PCR, the repertoire was profiled, and TCRdb retains in-frame clones only, with some absent. That table is the source of V, J and clone size, and D and trimming were worked out from the DNA. The sample yields approximately 130,000 clones, 85% to 90% seen once. There are 14 residues in the CDR3. V dropped 6 bases and J dropped 0 bases, with 11 bases sitting between them. Germline values: CDR1 MNHEY, CDR2 SVGAGI. The table lists this clone with a few counts. Input material: peripheral blood. The sequence came from a human donor in a cohort sampled during active COVID-19. The chain employs TRBV6-5 and TRBJ1-1; D is uncertain. The CDR3 loop reads CASRPDFMNTEAFF. In DNA, the CDR3 is TGTGCCAGCAGACCAGATTTCATGAACACTGAAGCTTTCTTT.